Included here is one T cell receptor (beta chain) sequence, with context. Its cognate antigen has yet to be identified. Nothing much larger sits one base from this clone, and base qualities are not available. This record belongs to a study of technical replicates of blood from a few donors listed by TCRdb under 2017. The method behind the library was the immunoSEQ multiplex PCR assay. This is the immuneACCESS table as TCRdb keeps it, with only in-frame sequences that have V and J called. A part of the clones is gone; compared with another copy, unresolved V genes explain less than half, and the rest is unexplained. The sample table shows about 100,000 clones, and approximately 94% are seen once. Roughly 0.22% of the sample rests with the top ten. V lost 4 bases and J lost 7 bases, and the count of bases not matched to a germline gene is 11. The CDR3 numbers 16 residues from cysteine through phenylalanine. The CDR3 DNA has 48 bases and is translated from base 1. The germline V gene gives CDR1 as MDHEN and CDR2 as SYDVKM.

Recombination joined TRBV28 with TRBJ2-1, and 9 junction bases match TRBD1. The clonotype comes from a human donor in good health. Sequenced: T cells isolated from PBMCs. The CDR3 reads CASSSPGTGRHNEQFF. The DNA is TGTGCCAGCAGTTCCCCCGGGACAGGGAGACATAATGAGCAGTTCTTC.